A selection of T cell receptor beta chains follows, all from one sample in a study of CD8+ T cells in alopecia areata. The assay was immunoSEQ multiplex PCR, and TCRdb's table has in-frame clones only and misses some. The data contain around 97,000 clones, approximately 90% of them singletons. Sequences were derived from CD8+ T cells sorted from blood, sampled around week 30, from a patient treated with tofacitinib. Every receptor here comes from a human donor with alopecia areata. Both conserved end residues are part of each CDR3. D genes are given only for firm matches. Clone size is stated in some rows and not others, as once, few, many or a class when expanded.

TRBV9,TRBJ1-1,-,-,CASSDQGNTEAFF,TGTGCCAGCAGCGATCAGGGGAACACTGAAGCTTTCTTT
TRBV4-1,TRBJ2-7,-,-,CASSPLAASYEQYF,TGCGCCAGCAGCCCCTTAGCGGCCTCCTACGAGCAGTACTTC
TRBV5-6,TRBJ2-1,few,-,CASSLRRVSYNEQFF,TGTGCCAGCAGCTTGCGGAGAGTTTCCTACAATGAGCAGTTCTTC
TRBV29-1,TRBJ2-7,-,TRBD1,CSVEGGDRGPGAHEQYF,TGCAGCGTTGAGGGGGGGGACAGGGGACCCGGAGCCCACGAGCAGTACTTC
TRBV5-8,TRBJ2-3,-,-,CASSFPRDFTDTQYF,TGTGCCAGCAGCTTCCCCAGGGATTTCACAGATACGCAGTATTTT
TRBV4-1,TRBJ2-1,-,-,CASSQVFRVSYNEQFF,TGCGCCAGCAGCCAAGTTTTTCGGGTCTCCTACAATGAGCAGTTCTTC
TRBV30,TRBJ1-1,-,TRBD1,CAWEGQHTEAFF,TGTGCCTGGGAGGGACAGCACACTGAAGCTTTCTTT
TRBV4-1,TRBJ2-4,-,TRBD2,CASSQGTSGRGDIQYF,TGCGCCAGCAGCCAGGGGACTAGCGGGAGGGGTGACATTCAGTACTTC
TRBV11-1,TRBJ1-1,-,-,CASVPKEGGMNTEAFF,TGTGCCAGCGTCCCGAAGGAGGGAGGGATGAACACTGAAGCTTTCTTT
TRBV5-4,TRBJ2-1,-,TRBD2,CASSLWGGSRVNEQFF,TGTGCCAGCAGCTTGTGGGGGGGGAGTAGGGTGAATGAGCAGTTCTTC
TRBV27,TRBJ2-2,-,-,CASSHLATGELFF,TGTGCCAGCAGTCACTTGGCGACCGGGGAGCTGTTTTTT
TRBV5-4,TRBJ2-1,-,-,CASSWQDPHNEQFF,TGTGCCAGCAGCTGGCAGGACCCACACAATGAGCAGTTCTTC
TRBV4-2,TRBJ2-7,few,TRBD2,CASSLGGVQYF,TGTGCCAGCAGCCTCGGGGGGGTGCAGTACTTC
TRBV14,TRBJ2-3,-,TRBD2,CASSQDRAGVVSYTQYF,TGTGCCAGCAGCCAAGATAGGGCGGGAGTCGTGTCGTATACGCAGTATTTT
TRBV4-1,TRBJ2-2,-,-,CASSQGHNTGELFF,TGCGCCAGCAGCCAAGGACACAACACCGGGGAGCTGTTTTTT
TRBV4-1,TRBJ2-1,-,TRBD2,CASSQATSGAGYEQFF,TGCGCCAGCAGCCAGGCGACTAGCGGGGCTGGTTATGAGCAGTTCTTC
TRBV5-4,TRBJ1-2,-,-,CASSLTGSYGYTF,TGTGCCAGCAGCTTAACAGGAAGCTATGGCTACACCTTC
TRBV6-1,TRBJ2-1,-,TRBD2,CASSEPRTSGYNEQFF,TGTGCCAGCAGTGAACCCCGAACTAGCGGTTACAATGAGCAGTTCTTC